Listed below are T cell receptor beta chains from one sample, sequenced in a study of cytomegalovirus exposure and HLA in healthy donors. Assay: immunoSEQ multiplex PCR; the TCRdb copy retains only in-frame clones and omits some. In the table there are around 190,000 clones, 75% to 80% of which are singletons. Sequencing was done on a sample of PBMCs. The receptors come from a female donor in good health and CMV-seronegative. Each CDR3 is given with its conserved first and last residue. Each record gives: J gene, clone size, V gene, D gene, CDR3 DNA, CDR3 protein. The D gene is left open where the match is weak. Not every row has a clone size; where given, it reads once, few, many or a size class.

j_gene: TRBJ1-5
abundance: .
v_gene: TRBV19
d_gene: TRBD1
CDR3nt: TGTGCCAGTAGTAGCCCCTGGACAGGACCAAGAGGCAATCAGCCCCAGCATTTT
CDR3aa: CASSSPWTGPRGNQPQHF

j_gene: TRBJ2-7
abundance: few
v_gene: TRBV5-4
d_gene: TRBD1
CDR3nt: TGTGCCAGCAGCTTGTACGGACAGGGGGTAGACGAGCAGTACTTC
CDR3aa: CASSLYGQGVDEQYF

j_gene: TRBJ2-7
abundance: .
v_gene: TRBV19
d_gene: .
CDR3nt: TGTGCCAGTAGTATGGCGGTCTCCTACGAGCAGTACTTC
CDR3aa: CASSMAVSYEQYF

j_gene: TRBJ1-6
abundance: few
v_gene: TRBV30
d_gene: TRBD1
CDR3nt: TGTGCCTGGAGGGCCGACAGGGCCTTTTCGTCCCTCCACTTT
CDR3aa: CAWRADRAFSSLHF

j_gene: TRBJ2-3
abundance: .
v_gene: TRBV14
d_gene: .
CDR3nt: TGTGCCAGCAGCCTAGGGGTAACTACCACAGATACGCAGTATTTT
CDR3aa: CASSLGVTTTDTQYF

j_gene: TRBJ2-3
abundance: .
v_gene: TRBV9
d_gene: .
CDR3nt: TGTGCCAGCAGCGGATATGGGAGGTTCACAGATACGCAGTATTTT
CDR3aa: CASSGYGRFTDTQYF

j_gene: TRBJ2-7
abundance: .
v_gene: TRBV6-1
d_gene: .
CDR3nt: TGTGCCAGCATTCCCCCCAGGGCTCCCTACGAGCAGTACTTC
CDR3aa: CASIPPRAPYEQYF

j_gene: TRBJ2-3
abundance: .
v_gene: TRBV9
d_gene: .
CDR3nt: TGTGCCAGCAGCGTAGAGGGGGAATCGGACACAGATACGCAGTATTTT
CDR3aa: CASSVEGESDTDTQYF

j_gene: TRBJ1-1
abundance: .
v_gene: TRBV12-5
d_gene: .
CDR3nt: TGTGCTAGTGGTTTGGTACAGGGCACTGAAGCTTTCTTT
CDR3aa: CASGLVQGTEAFF

j_gene: TRBJ2-5
abundance: .
v_gene: TRBV11-2
d_gene: TRBD2
CDR3nt: TGTGCCAGCAGCTTCGGGGGGGGGCGCGGAGAGACCCAGTACTTC
CDR3aa: CASSFGGGRGETQYF

j_gene: TRBJ2-7
abundance: .
v_gene: TRBV30
d_gene: .
CDR3nt: TGTGCCTGGGATCGACAGAGCCTTCGCGAGCAGTACTTC
CDR3aa: CAWDRQSLREQYF

j_gene: TRBJ2-5
abundance: .
v_gene: TRBV28
d_gene: TRBD1
CDR3nt: TGTGCCAGCAGATCGACAGGGGGCTGGGGGGAGACCCAGTACTTC
CDR3aa: CASRSTGGWGETQYF

j_gene: TRBJ1-2
abundance: few
v_gene: TRBV6-5
d_gene: TRBD1
CDR3nt: TGTGCCAGCAGTCTCAGGGACAGATGGTATGGCTACACCTTC
CDR3aa: CASSLRDRWYGYTF

j_gene: TRBJ2-5
abundance: few
v_gene: TRBV19
d_gene: TRBD2
CDR3nt: TGTGCCAGTAGACCCGTCACCGGGGGGGCGGAAGAGACCCAGTACTTC
CDR3aa: CASRPVTGGAEETQYF

j_gene: TRBJ1-5
abundance: .
v_gene: TRBV6-5
d_gene: TRBD1
CDR3nt: TGTGCCAGCAGCCTCTCCGGGACAGGGGGTCAGCCCCAGCATTTT
CDR3aa: CASSLSGTGGQPQHF

j_gene: TRBJ2-7
abundance: .
v_gene: TRBV28
d_gene: .
CDR3nt: TGTGCCAGCAGTTCCGGGGGAGAGGATTTATACGAGCAGTACTTC
CDR3aa: CASSSGGEDLYEQYF